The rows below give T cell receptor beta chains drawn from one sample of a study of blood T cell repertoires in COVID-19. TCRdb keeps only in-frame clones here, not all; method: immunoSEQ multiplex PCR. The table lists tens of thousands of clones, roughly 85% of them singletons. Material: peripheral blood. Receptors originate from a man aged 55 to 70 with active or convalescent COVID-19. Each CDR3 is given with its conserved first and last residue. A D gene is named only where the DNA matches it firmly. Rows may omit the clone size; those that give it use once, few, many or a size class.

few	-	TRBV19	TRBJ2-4	TGTGCCAGCTCGGAGGCAGGAAACATTCAGTACTTC	CASSEAGNIQYF
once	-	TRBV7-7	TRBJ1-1	TGTGCCAGCAGCCAAAGGGTAGGGGCTGAAGCTTTCTTT	CASSQRVGAEAFF
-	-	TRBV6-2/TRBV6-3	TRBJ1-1	TGTGCCAGCAGCCGGAGGAACACTGAAGCTTTCTTT	CASSRRNTEAFF
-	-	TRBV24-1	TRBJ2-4	TGTGCCACCAGTGATTTAAAGTTACCGGACATTCAGTACTTC	CATSDLKLPDIQYF
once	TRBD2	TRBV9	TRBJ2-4	TGTGCCAGCAACGAAGCGGGAAAGGACATTCAGTACTTC	CASNEAGKDIQYF
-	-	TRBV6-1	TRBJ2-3	TGTGCCAGCAGTGAACTTTGGGCAGGGGCAGCCCCCATGGCGCAGTATTTT	CASSELWAGAAPMAQYF
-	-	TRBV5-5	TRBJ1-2	TGTGCCAGCAGCTTGGGCAATTTAGCAACTGGCTACACCTTC	CASSLGNLATGYTF
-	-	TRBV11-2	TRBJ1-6	TGTGCCAGCAGCTTCAGGGGCGGTTCACCCCTCCACTTT	CASSFRGGSPLHF
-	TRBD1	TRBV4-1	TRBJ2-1	TGCGCCAGCACCAATCTAGGACAGGGAAAGTACAATGAGCAGTTCTTC	CASTNLGQGKYNEQFF
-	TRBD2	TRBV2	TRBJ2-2	TGTGCCAGCGCGGGGGGCCCGAACACCGGGGAGCTGTTTTTT	CASAGGPNTGELFF
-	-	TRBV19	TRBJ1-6	TGTGCCAGTAGTATCCTAACAGGTTTGGTTCCCTCACCCCTCCACTTT	CASSILTGLVPSPLHF
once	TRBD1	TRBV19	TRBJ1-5	TGTGCCAGTAAGGGGGCAGGGGACGTTCAGCCCCAGCATTTT	CASKGAGDVQPQHF
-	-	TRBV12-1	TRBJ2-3	TGTGCCAGCAGCTTTGGATCCACTCGCTCGTCTATAGTTGATACGCAGTATTTT	CASSFGSTRSSIVDTQYF
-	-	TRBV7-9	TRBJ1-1	TGTGCCAGCAGCTTAGTGGGCTTGGGGCAGGGGCTCTTTCACACTGAAGCTTTCTTT	CASSLVGLGQGLFHTEAFF
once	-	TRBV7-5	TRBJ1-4	TGTGTCAGCCGGCGGGGAAGTTCGAGGAAAAAACTGTTTTTT	CVSRRGSSRKKLFF
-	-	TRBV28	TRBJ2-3	TGTGCCAGCAGTTCGGCGGGGCAGGAAGATACGCAGTATTTT	CASSSAGQEDTQYF
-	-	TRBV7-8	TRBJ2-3	TGTGCCAGCAGACTGATTTCTAGCACAGATACGCAGTATTTT	CASRLISSTDTQYF
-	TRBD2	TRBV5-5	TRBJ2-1	TGTGCCAGCAGCTTGGTTCCTAGCGGGAAAATTCATGAGCAGTTCTTC	CASSLVPSGKIHEQFF
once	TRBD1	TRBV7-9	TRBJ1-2	TGTGCCAGCAGCTCCAAACAGGGGAACTATGGCTACACCTTC	CASSSKQGNYGYTF
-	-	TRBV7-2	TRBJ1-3	TGTGCCAGCAGCTTGGAGGTTGGGGTCATATATTTT	CASSLEVGVIYF
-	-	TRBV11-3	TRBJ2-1	TGTGCCAGCAGCTTATTCGTGACTCCTACTAGCTACAATGAGCAGTTCTTC	CASSLFVTPTSYNEQFF
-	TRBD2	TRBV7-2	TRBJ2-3	TGTGCCAGCAGCTGGGGACTAGCGGGATATACGCAGTATTTT	CASSWGLAGYTQYF
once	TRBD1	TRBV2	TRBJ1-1	TGTGCCAGCAGTACAGGGGGAAGCACTGAAGCTTTCTTT	CASSTGGSTEAFF
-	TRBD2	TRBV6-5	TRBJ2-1	TGTGCCAGCAGCTCACTAGCGGAGAAAGGGAATGAGCAGTTCTTC	CASSSLAEKGNEQFF
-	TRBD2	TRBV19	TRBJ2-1	TGTGCCAGTAAACCTAGCGGGAGCTACAATGAGCAGTTCTTC	CASKPSGSYNEQFF
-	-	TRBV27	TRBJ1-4	TGTGCCAGCAGTCCTCTGACGTCGCAGGTTTATGAAAAACTGTTTTTT	CASSPLTSQVYEKLFF
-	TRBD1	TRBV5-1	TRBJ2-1	TGCGCCAGCAGCTTGGGGGCGACAGGGACGGACAATGAGCAGTTCTTC	CASSLGATGTDNEQFF
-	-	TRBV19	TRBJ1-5	TGTGCCAGTAGTATAGCCCCTGATCAGCCCCAGCATTTT	CASSIAPDQPQHF
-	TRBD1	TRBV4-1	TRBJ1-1	TGCGCCAGCAGCCTATCAGGGGGTTTGAACACTGAAGCTTTCTTT	CASSLSGGLNTEAFF
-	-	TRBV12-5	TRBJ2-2	TGTGCTAGTGGTTCTACGACGAACACCGGGGAGCTGTTTTTT	CASGSTTNTGELFF
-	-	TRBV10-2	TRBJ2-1	TGCGCCAGCAGGGGGCAAACTTCACCCCGGCAGTTCTTC	CASRGQTSPRQFF
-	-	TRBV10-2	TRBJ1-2	TGCGCCAGCAGCGAAGGGACAAGCCACTACACCTTC	CASSEGTSHYTF
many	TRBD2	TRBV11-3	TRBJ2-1	TGTGCCGCAAGTTCCGGGACTAGCTACAATGAGCAGTTCTTC	CAASSGTSYNEQFF
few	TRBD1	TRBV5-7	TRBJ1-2	TGTGCCAGCAGCTTTCACAGGGGGTACACCTATGGCTACACCTTC	CASSFHRGYTYGYTF
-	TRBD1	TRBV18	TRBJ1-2	TGTGCCAGCTCACGACAGGGGCCCGAGGGCTACACCTTC	CASSRQGPEGYTF
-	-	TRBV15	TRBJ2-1	TGTGCCACGACTCCAGAGGGGGAGGGTTCCTACAATGAGCAGTTCTTC	CATTPEGEGSYNEQFF
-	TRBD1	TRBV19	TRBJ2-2	TGTGCCAGTAGGAAGACAGGGGGCGCTTTCGACACCGGGGAGCTGTTTTTT	CASRKTGGAFDTGELFF
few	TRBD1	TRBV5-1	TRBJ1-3	TGCGCCAGCAGCACCGGGTCGCGGACAGGGGGAGGAAACACCATATATTTT	CASSTGSRTGGGNTIYF